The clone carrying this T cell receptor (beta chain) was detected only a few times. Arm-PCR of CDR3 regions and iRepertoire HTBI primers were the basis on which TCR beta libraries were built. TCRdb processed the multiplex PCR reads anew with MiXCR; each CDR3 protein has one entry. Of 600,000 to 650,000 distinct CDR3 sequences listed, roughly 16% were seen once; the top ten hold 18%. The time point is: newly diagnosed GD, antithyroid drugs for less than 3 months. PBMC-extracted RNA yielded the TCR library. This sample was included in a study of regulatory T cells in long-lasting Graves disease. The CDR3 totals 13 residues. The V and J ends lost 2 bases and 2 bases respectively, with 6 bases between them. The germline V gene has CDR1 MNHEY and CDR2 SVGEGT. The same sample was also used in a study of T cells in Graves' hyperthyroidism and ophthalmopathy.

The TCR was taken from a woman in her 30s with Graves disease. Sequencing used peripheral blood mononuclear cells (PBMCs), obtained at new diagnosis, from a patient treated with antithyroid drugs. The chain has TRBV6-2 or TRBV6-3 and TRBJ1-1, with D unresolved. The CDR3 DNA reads TGTGCCAGCAGTTACGCCAGAAACACTGAAGCTTTCTTT. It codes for CASSYARNTEAFF.